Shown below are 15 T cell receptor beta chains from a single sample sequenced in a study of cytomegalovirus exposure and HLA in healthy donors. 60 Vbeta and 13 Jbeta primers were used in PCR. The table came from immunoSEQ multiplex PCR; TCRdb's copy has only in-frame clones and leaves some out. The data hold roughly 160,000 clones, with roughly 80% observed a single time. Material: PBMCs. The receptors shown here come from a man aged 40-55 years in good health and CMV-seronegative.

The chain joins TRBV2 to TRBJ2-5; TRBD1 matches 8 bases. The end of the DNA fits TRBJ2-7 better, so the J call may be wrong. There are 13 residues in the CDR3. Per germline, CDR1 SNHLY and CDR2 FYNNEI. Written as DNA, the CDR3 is TGTGCCAGCAAGACAGGGGCCCCCTACGAGCAGTACTTC. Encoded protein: CASKTGAPYEQYF.

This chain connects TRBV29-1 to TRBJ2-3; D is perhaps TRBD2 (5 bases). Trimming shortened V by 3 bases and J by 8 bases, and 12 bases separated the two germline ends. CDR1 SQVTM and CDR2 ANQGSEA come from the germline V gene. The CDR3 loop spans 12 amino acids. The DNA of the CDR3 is TGCAGCGTTGAGGGAGAAGAGGGTACGCAGTATTTT. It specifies CSVEGEEGTQYF.

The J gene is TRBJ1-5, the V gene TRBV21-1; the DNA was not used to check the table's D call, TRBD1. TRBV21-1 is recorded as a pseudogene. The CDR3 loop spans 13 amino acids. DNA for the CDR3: TGTGCCAGCAGCGGGACCAGGGGTCAGCCCCAGCATTTT. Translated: CASSGTRGQPQHF.

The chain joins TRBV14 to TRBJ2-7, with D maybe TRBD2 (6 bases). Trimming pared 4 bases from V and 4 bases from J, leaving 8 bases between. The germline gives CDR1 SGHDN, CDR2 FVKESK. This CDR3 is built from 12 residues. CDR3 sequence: CASSPRGYEQYF. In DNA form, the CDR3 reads TGTGCCAGCAGCCCCCGGGGGTACGAGCAGTACTTC.

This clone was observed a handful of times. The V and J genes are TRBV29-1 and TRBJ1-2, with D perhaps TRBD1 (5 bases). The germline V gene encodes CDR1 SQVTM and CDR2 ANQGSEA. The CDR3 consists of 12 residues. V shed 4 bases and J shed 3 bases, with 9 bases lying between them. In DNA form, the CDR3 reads TGCAGCGTTGTAGGGGCTGACTATGGCTACACCTTC. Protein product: CSVVGADYGYTF.

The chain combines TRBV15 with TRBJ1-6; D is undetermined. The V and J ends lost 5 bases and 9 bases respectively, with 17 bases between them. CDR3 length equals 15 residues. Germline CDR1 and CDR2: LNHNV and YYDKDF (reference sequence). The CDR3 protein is CATSYGEGGGSPLHF. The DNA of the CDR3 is TGTGCCACCAGCTACGGGGAGGGCGGCGGTTCACCCCTCCACTTT.

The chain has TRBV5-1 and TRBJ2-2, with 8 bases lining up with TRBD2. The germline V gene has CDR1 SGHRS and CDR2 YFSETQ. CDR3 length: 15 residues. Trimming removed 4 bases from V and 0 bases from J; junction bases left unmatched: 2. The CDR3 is CASSVAGSNTGELFF. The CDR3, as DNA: TGCGCCAGCAGCGTAGCGGGGTCGAACACCGGGGAGCTGTTTTTT.

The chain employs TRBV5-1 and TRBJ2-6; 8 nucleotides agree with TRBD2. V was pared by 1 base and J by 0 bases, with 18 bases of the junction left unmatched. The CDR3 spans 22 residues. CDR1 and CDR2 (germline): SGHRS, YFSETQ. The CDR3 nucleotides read TGCGCCAGCAGCTTGTCCTCCCCGGGGGGGCAGTTAAGGGGCTCTGGGGCCAACGTCCTGACTTTC. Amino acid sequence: CASSLSSPGGQLRGSGANVLTF.

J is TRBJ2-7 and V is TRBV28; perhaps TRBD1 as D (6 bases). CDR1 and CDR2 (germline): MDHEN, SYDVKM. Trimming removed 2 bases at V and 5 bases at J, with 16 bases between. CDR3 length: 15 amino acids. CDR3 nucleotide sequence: TGTGCCAGCAGTTTAACGGGGCAGGGGATCCACGAGCAGTACTTC. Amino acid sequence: CASSLTGQGIHEQYF.

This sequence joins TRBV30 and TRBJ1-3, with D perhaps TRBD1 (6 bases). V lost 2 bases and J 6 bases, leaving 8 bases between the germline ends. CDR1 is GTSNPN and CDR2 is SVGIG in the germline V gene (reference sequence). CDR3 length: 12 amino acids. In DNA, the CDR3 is TGTGCCTGGAGTCAGGGGTCAAACACCATATATTTT. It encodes CAWSQGSNTIYF.

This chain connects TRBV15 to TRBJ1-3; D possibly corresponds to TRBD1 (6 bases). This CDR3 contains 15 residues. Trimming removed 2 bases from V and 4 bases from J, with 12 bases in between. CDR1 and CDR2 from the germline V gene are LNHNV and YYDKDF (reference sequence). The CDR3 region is CATSRLQGSGNTIYF. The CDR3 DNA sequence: TGTGCCACCAGCAGATTACAGGGTTCGGGAAACACCATATATTTT.

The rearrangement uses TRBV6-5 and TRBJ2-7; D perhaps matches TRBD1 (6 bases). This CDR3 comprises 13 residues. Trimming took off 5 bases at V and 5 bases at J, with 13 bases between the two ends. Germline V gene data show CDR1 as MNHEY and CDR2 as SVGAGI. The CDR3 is CASSPSQGNEQYF. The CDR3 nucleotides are TGTGCCAGCAGTCCCTCCCAGGGGAACGAGCAGTACTTC.

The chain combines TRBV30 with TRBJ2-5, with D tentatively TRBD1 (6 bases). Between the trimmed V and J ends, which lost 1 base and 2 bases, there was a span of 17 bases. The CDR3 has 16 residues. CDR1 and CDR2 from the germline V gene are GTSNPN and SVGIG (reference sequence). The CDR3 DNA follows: TGTGCCTGGAGTGCCCGGGGACACCTTATACAAGAGACCCAGTACTTC. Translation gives CAWSARGHLIQETQYF.

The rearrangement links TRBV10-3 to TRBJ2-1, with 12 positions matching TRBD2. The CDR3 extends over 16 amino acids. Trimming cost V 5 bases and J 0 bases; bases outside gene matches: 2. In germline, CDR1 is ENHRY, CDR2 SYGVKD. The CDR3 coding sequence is TGTGCCATCAGTCGGACTAGCGGGGACTCCTACAATGAGCAGTTCTTC. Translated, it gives CAISRTSGDSYNEQFF.

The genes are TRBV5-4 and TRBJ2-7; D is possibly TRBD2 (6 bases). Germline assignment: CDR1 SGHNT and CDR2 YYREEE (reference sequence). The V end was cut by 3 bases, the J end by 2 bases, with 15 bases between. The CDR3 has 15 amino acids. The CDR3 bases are TGTGCCAGCAGCTCATGGGGTAGCGGCCCCTACGAGCAGTACTTC. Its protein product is CASSSWGSGPYEQYF.